Listed below are T cell receptor beta chains from one sample, sequenced in a study of blood T cell repertoires in COVID-19. Generated by immunoSEQ multiplex PCR, the TCRdb table keeps only in-frame clones and is missing some. The sample lists 100,000 to 150,000 clones, about 70% seen once, with over 4.5% in the top ten. Sequenced material: peripheral blood. The receptors were gathered from a man in his fifties or sixties with acute or convalescent COVID-19. The CDR3 runs from the conserved cysteine through the conserved F or W. A D gene is named only where the DNA matches it firmly. Only part of the rows carry a size: once, few, many, or a class if the clone is expanded.

CDR3nt | CDR3aa | abundance | d_gene | j_gene | v_gene
TGCGCCAGCAGCCCCTGGACAGGGAGGAACGAGCAGTACTTC | CASSPWTGRNEQYF | - | TRBD1 | TRBJ2-7 | TRBV4-1
TGTGCCAGCAGCTTAGGTACAGGTTTTAACTATGGCTACACCTTC | CASSLGTGFNYGYTF | once | - | TRBJ1-2 | TRBV7-9
TGTGCCAGCTCTCCACAGGGGATCTCCAATGAGCAGTTCTTC | CASSPQGISNEQFF | few | TRBD1 | TRBJ2-1 | TRBV18
TGTGCCAGCAGTGACAGTTATAGCAATCAGCCCCAGCATTTT | CASSDSYSNQPQHF | - | - | TRBJ1-5 | TRBV2
TGCGCCAGCAGCTCGTTACAGGGGGCAAGGAACACTGAAGCTTTCTTT | CASSSLQGARNTEAFF | - | TRBD1 | TRBJ1-1 | TRBV5-1
TGCGCCAGCAGCGAAGGGTCAGGGACAGCCTACCAAGGGGAATATGGCTACACCTTC | CASSEGSGTAYQGEYGYTF | few | TRBD1 | TRBJ1-2 | TRBV4-1
TGTGCCAGCAGCGCTCACCCGGGACAGGTTGGCTACACCTTC | CASSAHPGQVGYTF | - | TRBD1 | TRBJ1-2 | TRBV7-3
TGTGCCAGCAGCGTACAGGGCAGGACTGAAGCTTTCTTT | CASSVQGRTEAFF | - | - | TRBJ1-1 | TRBV9
TGTGCCAGCAGTGAGGCTCCAGGGCGAGCTAACTATGGCTACACCTTC | CASSEAPGRANYGYTF | few | - | TRBJ1-2 | TRBV28
TGTGCCAGCAGCTTCAGGGGAAACCTTGAAGCTTTCTTT | CASSFRGNLEAFF | - | - | TRBJ1-1 | TRBV5-6
TGTGCCAGCAGTTCCCGGCGGGGGCACAGTAATGAAAAACTGTTTTTT | CASSSRRGHSNEKLFF | - | - | TRBJ1-4 | TRBV6-5
TGTGCCAGTAGTACCGGGGACAGGGGCTTACTTAATGAAAAACTGTTTTTT | CASSTGDRGLLNEKLFF | - | TRBD1 | TRBJ1-4 | TRBV19
TGCGCCAGCAGCCAAAAACCGACAGCTCAAGAGACCCAGTACTTC | CASSQKPTAQETQYF | few | - | TRBJ2-5 | TRBV4-1
TGTGCCACCAGTGATCATACAGGGTCAGATACGCAGTATTTT | CATSDHTGSDTQYF | - | - | TRBJ2-3 | TRBV24-1
TGTGCCAGCAGCCCGCCCGGGACAGGGGATGAAAAACTGTTTTTT | CASSPPGTGDEKLFF | - | TRBD1 | TRBJ1-4 | TRBV7-2
TGTGCCAGCAGGTTCCGGCAGGGGAACACTGAAGCTTTCTTT | CASRFRQGNTEAFF | - | - | TRBJ1-1 | TRBV6-5
TGTGCCAGCAGCCGAATTACTAGTTCCGCGACCGGGGAGCTGTTTTTT | CASSRITSSATGELFF | few | - | TRBJ2-2 | TRBV14
TGTGCCAGCGGGGGACAGGGTAGAAAGGGCAATCAGCCCCAGCATTTT | CASGGQGRKGNQPQHF | - | TRBD1 | TRBJ1-5 | TRBV2
TGTGCCAGCGTCCGGGGGAATCTTCGTTATCAAGAGACCCAGTACTTC | CASVRGNLRYQETQYF | once | - | TRBJ2-5 | TRBV28
TGCGCCAGCAGCCAAAAAGCCGGGGGGGCCCCCAATGAGCAGTTCTTC | CASSQKAGGAPNEQFF | few | TRBD2 | TRBJ2-1 | TRBV4-1
TGTGCCAGCAGCCAAGGGTCAGCGGGGGGTGGCGAGCAGTACTTC | CASSQGSAGGGEQYF | - | TRBD2 | TRBJ2-7 | TRBV3-1/TRBV3-2
TGCGCCAGCAGCCAAGCGGAGGTCGACGGGGAGCTGTTTTTT | CASSQAEVDGELFF | once | - | TRBJ2-2 | TRBV4-1